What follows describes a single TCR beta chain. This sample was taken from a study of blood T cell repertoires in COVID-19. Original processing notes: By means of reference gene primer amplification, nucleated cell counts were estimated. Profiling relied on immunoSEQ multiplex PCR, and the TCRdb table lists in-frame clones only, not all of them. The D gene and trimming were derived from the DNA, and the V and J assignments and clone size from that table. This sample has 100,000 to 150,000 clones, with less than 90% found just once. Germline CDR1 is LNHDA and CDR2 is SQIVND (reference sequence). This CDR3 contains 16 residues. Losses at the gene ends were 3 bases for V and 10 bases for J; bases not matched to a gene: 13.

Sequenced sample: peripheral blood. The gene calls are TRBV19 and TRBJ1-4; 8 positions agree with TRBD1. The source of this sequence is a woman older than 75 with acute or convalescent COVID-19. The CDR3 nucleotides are TGTGCCAGTAGTATGAGCGGGACAGGTAACAGAGGAAAACTGTTTTTT. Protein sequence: CASSMSGTGNRGKLFF.